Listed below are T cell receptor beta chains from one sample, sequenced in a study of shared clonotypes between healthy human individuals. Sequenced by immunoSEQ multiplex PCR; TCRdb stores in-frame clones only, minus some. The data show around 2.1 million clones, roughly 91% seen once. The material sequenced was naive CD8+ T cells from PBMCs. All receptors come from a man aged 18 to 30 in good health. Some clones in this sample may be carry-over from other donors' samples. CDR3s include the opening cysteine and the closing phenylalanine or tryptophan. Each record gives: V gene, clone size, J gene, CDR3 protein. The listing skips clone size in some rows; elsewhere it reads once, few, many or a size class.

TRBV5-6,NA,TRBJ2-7,CASSGLGAGYEQYF
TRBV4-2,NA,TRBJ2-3,CASSQGLGSTLAGTDTQYF
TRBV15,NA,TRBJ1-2,CATSRGEGDYGYTF
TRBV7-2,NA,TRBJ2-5,CASSLGLAGLQETQYF
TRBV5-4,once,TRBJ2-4,CASSTAPSGRAGQYF
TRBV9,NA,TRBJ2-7,CASSTDPAHPSYEQYF
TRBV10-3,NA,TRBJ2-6,CAISESGLLSGANVLTF
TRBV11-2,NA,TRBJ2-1,CASTARDTSYNEQFF
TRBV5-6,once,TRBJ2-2,CASSTGTSGRTGELFF
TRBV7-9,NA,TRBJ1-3,CASSEFTPRGTYSGNTIYF
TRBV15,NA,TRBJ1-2,CATSIGRMGLNYGYTF
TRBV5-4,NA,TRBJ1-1,CATRKLGQNTEAFF